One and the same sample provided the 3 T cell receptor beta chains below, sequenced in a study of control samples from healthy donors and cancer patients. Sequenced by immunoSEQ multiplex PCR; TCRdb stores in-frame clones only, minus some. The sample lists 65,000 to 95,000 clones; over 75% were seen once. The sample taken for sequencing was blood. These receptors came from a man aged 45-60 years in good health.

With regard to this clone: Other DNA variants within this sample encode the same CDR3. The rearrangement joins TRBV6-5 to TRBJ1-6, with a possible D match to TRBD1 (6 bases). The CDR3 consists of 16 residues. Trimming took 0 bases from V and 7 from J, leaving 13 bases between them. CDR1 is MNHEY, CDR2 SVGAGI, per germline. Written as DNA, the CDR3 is TGTGCCAGCAGTTACTCCCGAACAGGGCTGAATTCACCCCTCCACTTT. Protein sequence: CASSYSRTGLNSPLHF.

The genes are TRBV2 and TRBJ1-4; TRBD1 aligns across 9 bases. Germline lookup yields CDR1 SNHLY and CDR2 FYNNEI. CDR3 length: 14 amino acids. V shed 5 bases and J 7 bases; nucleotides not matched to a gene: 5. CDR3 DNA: TGTGCCAGCAGTACCGGGACAGGGAGTGAAAAACTGTTTTTT. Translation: CASSTGTGSEKLFF. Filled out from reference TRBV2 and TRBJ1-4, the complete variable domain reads EPEVTQTPSHQVTQMGQEVILRCVPISNHLYFYWYRQILGQKVEFLVSFYNNEISEKSEIFDDQFSVERPDGSNFTLKIRSTKLEDSAMYFCASSTGTGSEKLFFGSGTQLSVL.

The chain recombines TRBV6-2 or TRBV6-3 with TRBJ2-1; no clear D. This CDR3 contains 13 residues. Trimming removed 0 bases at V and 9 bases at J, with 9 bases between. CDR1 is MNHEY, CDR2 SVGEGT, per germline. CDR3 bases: TGTGCCAGCAGTTACTCGATGGGCAGTGAGCAGTTCTTC. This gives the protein CASSYSMGSEQFF.